Listed below are T cell receptor beta chains from one sample, sequenced in a study of T cell repertoires in ileal Crohn's disease. Clones were read by immunoSEQ multiplex PCR, and TCRdb kept only the in-frame ones, dropping some. The sample lists about 62,000 clones, less than 90% occurring once. The sequenced sample was ileal tissue. The receptor set was obtained from an adult with Crohn's disease. The CDR3 runs from the conserved cysteine through the conserved F or W. D genes are given only for firm matches. Only part of the rows carry a size: once, few, many, or a class if the clone is expanded.

length	V	D	size	J	CDR3	DNA
14	TRBV5-6	NA	few	TRBJ1-5	CASSRYRLDQPQHF	TGTGCCAGCAGCAGGTACAGGCTCGATCAGCCCCAGCATTTT
13	TRBV27	NA	NA	TRBJ2-5	CASDDYQSETQYF	TGTGCCAGTGACGACTACCAATCGGAGACCCAGTACTTC
15	TRBV9	TRBD2	NA	TRBJ2-2	CASRGLAENTGELFF	TGTGCCAGCAGGGGACTAGCGGAGAACACCGGGGAGCTGTTTTTT
16	TRBV7-2	TRBD2	NA	TRBJ2-7	CASSIQLAGVKGEQYF	TGTGCCAGCAGCATACAACTAGCGGGAGTGAAGGGCGAGCAGTACTTC
11	TRBV10-3	NA	NA	TRBJ1-2	CAITYQGGYTF	TGTGCCATCACTTACCAGGGTGGCTACACCTTC
13	TRBV11-3	NA	NA	TRBJ2-7	CASSRRGTYEQYF	TGTGCCAGCAGCCGAAGGGGTACCTACGAGCAGTACTTC
15	TRBV5-1	NA	NA	TRBJ1-5	CASSLGEHSNQPQHF	TGCGCCAGCAGCTTGGGAGAGCATAGCAATCAGCCCCAGCATTTT
19	TRBV10-3	TRBD2	NA	TRBJ2-1	CAISDPSFSAGGPDNEQFF	TGTGCCATCAGTGATCCTTCTTTCTCCGCGGGGGGGCCAGACAATGAGCAGTTCTTC
16	TRBV19	NA	NA	TRBJ2-1	CASSIGYPSAYNEQFF	TGTGCCAGTAGTATAGGATACCCTTCGGCCTACAATGAGCAGTTCTTC
17	TRBV7-9	TRBD1	NA	TRBJ1-5	CASSLGRDRVVDQPQHF	TGTGCCAGCAGCTTAGGCCGCGACAGGGTGGTGGATCAGCCCCAGCATTTT
18	TRBV23-1	TRBD1	NA	TRBJ2-4	CASSQSSGTGDAKNIQYF	TGCGCCAGCAGTCAATCAAGCGGGACAGGGGACGCCAAAAACATTCAGTACTTC
12	TRBV7-2	TRBD1	once	TRBJ2-7	CASSSRTGGVYF	TGTGCCAGCAGCTCCAGGACAGGGGGCGTGTACTTC
18	TRBV28	TRBD2	medium-sized	TRBJ2-7	CASSRGTSAGFWSYEQYF	TGTGCCAGCAGTCGAGGGACTAGCGCGGGGTTTTGGTCCTACGAGCAGTACTTC
13	TRBV6-1	TRBD1	NA	TRBJ1-6	CASRDRDISPLHF	TGTGCCAGCAGGGACAGGGACATTTCGCCCCTCCACTTT
15	TRBV25-1	TRBD1	NA	TRBJ2-1	CASSGRGQGNNEQFF	TGTGCCAGCAGTGGACGAGGACAGGGGAACAATGAGCAGTTCTTC
15	TRBV2	TRBD2	few	TRBJ2-2	CASGPGLADTGELFF	TGTGCCAGCGGCCCGGGACTAGCCGACACCGGGGAGCTGTTTTTT